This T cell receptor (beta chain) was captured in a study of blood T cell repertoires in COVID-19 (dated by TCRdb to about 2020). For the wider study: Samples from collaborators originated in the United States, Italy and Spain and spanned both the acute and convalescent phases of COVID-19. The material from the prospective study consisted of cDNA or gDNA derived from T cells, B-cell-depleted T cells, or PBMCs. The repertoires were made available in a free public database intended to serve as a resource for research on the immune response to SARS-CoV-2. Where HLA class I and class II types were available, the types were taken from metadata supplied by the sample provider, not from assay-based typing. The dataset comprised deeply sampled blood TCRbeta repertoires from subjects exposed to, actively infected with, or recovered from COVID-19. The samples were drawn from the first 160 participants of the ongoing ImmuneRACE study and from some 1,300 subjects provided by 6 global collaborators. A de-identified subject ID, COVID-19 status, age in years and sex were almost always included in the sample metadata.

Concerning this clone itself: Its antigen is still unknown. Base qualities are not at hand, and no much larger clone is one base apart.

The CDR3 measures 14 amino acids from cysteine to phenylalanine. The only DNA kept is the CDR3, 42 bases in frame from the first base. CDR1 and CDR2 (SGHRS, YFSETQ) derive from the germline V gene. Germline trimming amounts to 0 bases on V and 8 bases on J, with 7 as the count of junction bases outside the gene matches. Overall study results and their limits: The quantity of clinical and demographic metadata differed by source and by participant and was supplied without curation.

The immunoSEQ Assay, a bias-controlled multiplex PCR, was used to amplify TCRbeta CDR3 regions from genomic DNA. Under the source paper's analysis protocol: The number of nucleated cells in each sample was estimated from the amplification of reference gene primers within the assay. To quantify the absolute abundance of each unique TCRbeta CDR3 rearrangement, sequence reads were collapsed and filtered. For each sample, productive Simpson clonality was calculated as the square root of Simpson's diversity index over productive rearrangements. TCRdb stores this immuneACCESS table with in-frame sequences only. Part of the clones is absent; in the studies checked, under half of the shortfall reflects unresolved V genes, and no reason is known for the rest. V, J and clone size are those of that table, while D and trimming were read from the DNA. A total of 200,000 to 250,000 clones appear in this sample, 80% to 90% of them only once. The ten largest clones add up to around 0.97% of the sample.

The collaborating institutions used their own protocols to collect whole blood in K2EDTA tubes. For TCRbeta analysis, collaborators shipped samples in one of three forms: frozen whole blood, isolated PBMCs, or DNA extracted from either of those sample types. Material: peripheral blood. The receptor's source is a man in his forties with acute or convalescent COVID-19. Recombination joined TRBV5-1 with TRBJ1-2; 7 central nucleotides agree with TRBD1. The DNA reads TGCGCCAGCAGCTTGGCCGAGGGGGCTAAGGGCTACACCTTC. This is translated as CASSLAEGAKGYTF.